The 20 T cell receptor beta chains below were found in one sample sequenced in a study of T cell repertoires in aging, cancer and after chemotherapy. A mixed TRB-A/B primer pool amplified rearranged TRB by multiplex touch-down PCR. One entry per CDR3 protein results from TCRdb running MiXCR on the multiplex PCR reads. The data hold thousands of distinct CDR3 sequences, with over 25% observed a single time. Amplification of TCR beta used genomic DNA extracted from peripheral blood. Material for sequencing was blood. The origin of the receptors is a human donor with a solid tumor.

The CDR3 is CATSDTTSVNQPQHF. The DNA of the CDR3 is TGTGCCACCAGTGATACAACTTCGGTAAATCAGCCCCAGCATTTT. V and J are TRBV24-1 and TRBJ1-5; no clear D. With 3 bases removed from V and 4 bases from J, the gap between germline ends came to 12 bases. Germline-derived CDR1 and CDR2 are KGHDR and SFDVKD. There are 15 residues in the CDR3.

J is TRBJ1-5 and V is TRBV5-6; 7 bases map to TRBD1. The germline gives CDR1 SGHDT, CDR2 YYEEEE. With V trimmed by 1 base and J by 1 base, 5 bases remained unmatched. The CDR3 loop spans 16 amino acids. CDR3 in amino acids: CASSLRDSASNQPQHF. The CDR3 coding sequence is TGTGCCAGCAGCTTGAGGGACAGTGCGAGCAATCAGCCCCAGCATTTT.

This clonotype was counted between two and nine times. This chain joins TRBV10-3 and TRBJ2-1; possible D gene TRBD1, 6 bases. V was shortened by 6 bases and J by 4 bases, with 16 bases between the two germline ends. This CDR3 spans 15 amino acids. CDR1 and CDR2 from the germline V gene are ENHRY and SYGVKD. In DNA form, the CDR3 reads TGTGCCATCAGGGACAGCGGTGGGGTATACAATGAGCAGTTCTTC. It is translated as CAIRDSGGVYNEQFF.

This clonotype is classed as medium-sized (0.01 to 0.1%). The V and J genes are TRBV6-1 and TRBJ1-2, with 8 bases aligning to TRBD1. V shed 6 bases and J 2 bases; nucleotides not matched to a gene: 5. Per germline, CDR1 MNHNS and CDR2 SASEGT. This CDR3 spans 14 amino acids. CDR3 loop: CASSLGTGNYGYTF. DNA for the CDR3: TGTGCCAGCAGCCTTGGGACAGGCAACTATGGCTACACCTTC.

This clonotype has more than one count but fewer than ten. The rearrangement joins TRBV10-1 to TRBJ2-5; perhaps TRBD1 as D (5 bases). Trimming removed 0 bases from V and 5 bases from J, with 10 bases in between. Per the germline V gene, CDR1 is WNHNN and CDR2 is SYGVQD (reference sequence). The CDR3 totals 14 residues. The CDR3 DNA follows: TGCGCCAGCAGTGAGTCATCAGGGCGGGAGACCCAGTACTTC. Translating gives CASSESSGRETQYF.

This clonotype is judged large. This sequence joins TRBV13 and TRBJ1-1; tentatively, D is TRBD1 (6 bases). Germline CDR1 PRHDT, CDR2 FYEKMQ (reference sequence). V dropped 9 bases and J dropped 1 base, with 24 bases sitting between them. This CDR3 is built from 17 residues. The CDR3, as DNA: TGTGCCAGTTCCGGTGCAGGGGCGCCAAATGCGAACACTGAAGCTTTCTTT. The encoded protein is CASSGAGAPNANTEAFF. Filled out from reference TRBV13 and TRBJ1-1, the complete variable domain reads AAGVIQSPRHLIKEKRETATLKCYPIPRHDTVYWYQQGPGQDPQFLISFYEKMQSDKGSIPDRFSAQQFSDYHSELNMSSLELGDSALYFCASSGAGAPNANTEAFFGQGTRLTVV.

By sample fraction, this clonotype is medium-sized. The chain carries TRBV27 and TRBJ1-2; 9 bases are shared with TRBD1. V trimming: 6 bases; J trimming: 7 bases; junction bases outside the gene matches: 12. The CDR3 contains 15 residues. From germline, CDR1 is MNHEY and CDR2 SMNVEV (reference sequence). The CDR3 here is CASSPRDRALRGYTF. In DNA, the CDR3 is TGTGCCAGCAGCCCTCGGGACAGGGCTTTACGTGGCTACACCTTC.

By share, this clonotype ranks as large. CDR3 bases: TGCAGCGTTGAAGTGGGGCAGGGGGGAGATACGCAGTATTTT. It translates to CSVEVGQGGDTQYF. The V and J genes are TRBV29-1 and TRBJ2-3; tentative D call: TRBD1 (7 bases). This CDR3 contains 14 residues. Trimming took off 1 base at V and 5 bases at J, with 13 bases between the two ends. Germline V gene sequence: CDR1 SQVTM, CDR2 ANQGSEA.

The chain couples TRBV7-2 to TRBJ2-3; 9 bases agree with TRBD2. The germline gives CDR1 SGHTA, CDR2 FQGNSA. CDR3 size: 15 residues. V gave up 5 bases and J gave up 3 bases; unmatched junction bases: 6. CDR3 sequence (DNA): TGTGCCAGCAGCCCCTTTAGCGGGGGTACAGATACGCAGTATTTT. The encoded protein is CASSPFSGGTDTQYF.

The rearrangement uses TRBV7-9 and TRBJ2-2; D possibly matches TRBD1 or TRBD2 (5 bases each). The germline V gene has CDR1 SEHNR and CDR2 FQNEAQ (reference sequence). The germline V and J ends were trimmed by 2 bases and 7 bases, with 14 bases remaining between them. CDR3 length equals 15 residues. CDR3 protein: CASSLSLGDHGELFF. CDR3 bases: TGTGCCAGCAGCTTATCCCTGGGGGATCACGGGGAGCTGTTTTTT.

This clonotype is labeled large. The genes are TRBV15 and TRBJ2-1; the D is unclear. Trimming took 8 bases from V and 2 from J, leaving 13 bases between them. The CDR3 is 14 residues long. Germline-derived CDR1 and CDR2 are LNHNV and YYDKDF (reference sequence). CDR3 DNA sequence: TGTGCCACCCAACGGGCGGCGACCTACAATGAGCAGTTCTTC. This gives the protein CATQRAATYNEQFF.

This clonotype has more than one count but fewer than ten. The rearrangement links TRBV13 to TRBJ2-1; TRBD2 matches at 9 bases. Losses at the gene ends were 5 bases for V and 2 bases for J; bases not matched to a gene: 4. The CDR3 contains 15 residues. Per the germline V gene, CDR1 is PRHDT and CDR2 is FYEKMQ (reference sequence). This chain's CDR3 is CASSPRGGAYNEQFF. The CDR3, as DNA: TGTGCCAGCAGCCCGCGGGGGGGCGCCTACAATGAGCAGTTCTTC.

This clonotype occurred a few times. The genes are TRBV6-5 and TRBJ1-6; D is ambiguous. The CDR3 is made up of 15 amino acids. The V and J ends lost 0 bases and 7 bases respectively, with 10 bases between them. Germline V lookup: CDR1 MNHEY, CDR2 SVGAGI. CDR3 coding DNA: TGTGCCAGCAGTTACTCGGAGGGAAGAAATTCACCCCTCCACTTT. The encoded protein is CASSYSEGRNSPLHF.

For this clonotype: A much larger clone differs from this one at a single base, so this may be a read error. The chain joins TRBV30 to TRBJ1-5; weak D call: TRBD1 (6 bases). V lost 3 bases, J lost 2 bases, and 20 bases lay in between. CDR1 and CDR2 from the germline V gene are GTSNPN and SVGIG (reference sequence). The CDR3 loop spans 17 amino acids. CDR3 nucleotides: TGTGCCTGGAGACACGGGGCGCGGGGGCCGGGCAATCAGCCCCAGCATTTT. It encodes CAWRHGARGPGNQPQHF.

The chain carries TRBV24-1 and TRBJ2-5, with a weak D call TRBD1 (6 bases). Germline V lookup: CDR1 KGHDR, CDR2 SFDVKD. The CDR3 consists of 13 residues. V shed 10 bases and J shed 4 bases, with 15 bases lying between them. The CDR3 DNA sequence: TGTGCCACAGGGACATCCCCGGGAGAGACCCAGTACTTC. Translated: CATGTSPGETQYF.

In regard to this clonotype: The junction departs from the called germline gene at one end, perhaps through a read error. This chain joins TRBV6-4 and TRBJ2-7; TRBD1 aligns across 9 bases. The CDR3 consists of 14 residues. Germline V lookup: CDR1 MRHNA, CDR2 SNTAGT. In nucleotides, the CDR3 is TGTGCCAGCAGTGAAGAACAGGGGGCCTACAAGCAGTACTTC. This translates into CASSEEQGAYKQYF.

About this clonotype itself: It may be a read error: a sequence one base away is much more abundant. The CDR3 DNA is TGTGCCAGCTCGGGCAGGTTAGCCTCTGGGGCCAACGTCCTGACTTTC. This sequence encodes CASSGRLASGANVLTF. This chain joins TRBV6-5 and TRBJ2-6, with D hard to call. In germline, CDR1 is MNHEY, CDR2 SVGAGI. V dropped 8 bases and J dropped 0 bases, with 14 bases sitting between them. CDR3 length: 16 residues.

This chain uses TRBV14 with TRBJ2-3, with 7 positions matching TRBD1. The CDR3 is 15 residues long. With V trimmed by 2 bases and J by 2 bases, 4 bases remained unmatched. Germline CDR1 SGHDN, CDR2 FVKESK. This CDR3 is CASSQRTGPTDTQYF. The CDR3 nucleotides read TGTGCCAGCAGCCAACGGACAGGCCCCACAGATACGCAGTATTTT.

This clonotype appeared a few times. The chain uses TRBV10-3 and TRBJ1-3, with D possibly TRBD1 on 5 matching bases. CDR1 is ENHRY and CDR2 is SYGVKD in the germline V gene. The CDR3 covers 14 residues. V lost 10 bases, J lost 0 bases, and 13 bases lay in between. In DNA form, the CDR3 reads TGTGCCAGCCGACGCGGGGGCTCTGGAAACACCATATATTTT. Translated: CASRRGGSGNTIYF.

The CDR3 bases are TGTGCCAGCAGTCCAAACGCCGGGACAGGGGGCGGAGAGACCCAGTACTTC. The encoded protein is CASSPNAGTGGGETQYF. The chain recombines TRBV6-5 with TRBJ2-5, with TRBD1 identical over 12 bases. The CDR3 is 17 residues long. Germline-derived CDR1 and CDR2 are MNHEY and SVGAGI. The trim removed 5 bases at V and 4 bases at J, leaving 11 bases unmatched.